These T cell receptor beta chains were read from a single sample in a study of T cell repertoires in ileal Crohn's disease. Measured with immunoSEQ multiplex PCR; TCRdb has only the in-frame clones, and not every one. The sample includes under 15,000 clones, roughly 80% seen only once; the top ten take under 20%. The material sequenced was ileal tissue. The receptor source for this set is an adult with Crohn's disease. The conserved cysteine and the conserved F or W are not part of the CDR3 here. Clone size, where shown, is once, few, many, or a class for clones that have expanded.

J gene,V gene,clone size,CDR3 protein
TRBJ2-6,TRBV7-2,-,ASPPQTFSGANVLT
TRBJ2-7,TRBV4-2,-,ASSQGQGSYEQY
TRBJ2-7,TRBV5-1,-,ASSLGGRLDEQY
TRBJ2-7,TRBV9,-,ASSVRQGESEQY
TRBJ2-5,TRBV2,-,ASSVWVGGPQETQY
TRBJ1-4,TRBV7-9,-,ASSPPQGGRWEKLF
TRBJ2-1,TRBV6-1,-,ASIDSPSSYNEQF
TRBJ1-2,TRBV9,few,ASSAYRGDYGYT
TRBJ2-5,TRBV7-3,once,ASSRSGQETQY
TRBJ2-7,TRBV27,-,ASGKPYEQY
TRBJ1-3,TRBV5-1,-,ASSSQSGNTIY
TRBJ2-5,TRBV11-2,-,ASSLTSGGPGETQY
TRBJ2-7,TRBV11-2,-,ASSPSRGGRNEQY
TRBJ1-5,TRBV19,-,ASSSDRGLQPQH
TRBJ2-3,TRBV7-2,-,ASSLTSGRATVDTQY
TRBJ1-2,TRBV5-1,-,ASSGGQGGGYT
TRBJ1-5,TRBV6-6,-,ASSGTGGYSNQPQH
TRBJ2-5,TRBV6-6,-,ASEARETQY
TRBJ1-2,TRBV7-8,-,ASSLEVEVANYGYT
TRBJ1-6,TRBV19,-,ASTRTGLNSPLH
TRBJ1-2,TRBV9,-,ASSVGRGLYGYT
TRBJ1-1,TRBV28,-,ASSAREGTEAF
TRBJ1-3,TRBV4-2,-,ASSQEREAGNTIY
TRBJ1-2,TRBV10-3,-,AIKRGDYGYT
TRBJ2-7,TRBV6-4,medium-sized,ASMSSGLRQGRNEQY
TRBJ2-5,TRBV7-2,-,ASSPRLRGQPYQETQY
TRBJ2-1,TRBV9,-,ASSVAVDISYNGQF
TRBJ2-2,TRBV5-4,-,ASTVDRGPTGELF
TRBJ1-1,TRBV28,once,ASSFAGMMNTEAF
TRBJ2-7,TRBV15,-,ATRGDSYEQY
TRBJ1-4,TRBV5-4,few,ASRPGVATNEKLF
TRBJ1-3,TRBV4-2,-,ASSQGGGSGNTIY
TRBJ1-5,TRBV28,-,ASSDHTGNQPQH
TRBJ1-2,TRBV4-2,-,ASSQEGAPGYGYT
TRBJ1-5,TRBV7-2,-,ASAAAGNQPQH
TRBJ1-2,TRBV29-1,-,RGRVSKRYGYT
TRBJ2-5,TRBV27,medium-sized,ASSPFPSGGYQETQY
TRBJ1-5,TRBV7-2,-,ASSLRAGENQPQH
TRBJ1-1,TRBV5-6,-,ASSHGGGREAF
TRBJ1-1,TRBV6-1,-,ASSVGKGQGAF
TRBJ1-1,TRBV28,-,ASSLPTGWATEAF
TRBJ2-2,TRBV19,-,AVRTDRGGNTGELF
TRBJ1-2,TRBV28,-,ASSLGSRGYGYT
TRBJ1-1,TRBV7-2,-,ASSTDRGFTEAF
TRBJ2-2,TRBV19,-,ATPTPVGTGELF
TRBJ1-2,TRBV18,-,ASSQSGQGDGYT
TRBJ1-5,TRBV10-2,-,ASSEFRDWRSNQPQH
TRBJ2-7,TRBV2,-,ASQTSGFSCEQY